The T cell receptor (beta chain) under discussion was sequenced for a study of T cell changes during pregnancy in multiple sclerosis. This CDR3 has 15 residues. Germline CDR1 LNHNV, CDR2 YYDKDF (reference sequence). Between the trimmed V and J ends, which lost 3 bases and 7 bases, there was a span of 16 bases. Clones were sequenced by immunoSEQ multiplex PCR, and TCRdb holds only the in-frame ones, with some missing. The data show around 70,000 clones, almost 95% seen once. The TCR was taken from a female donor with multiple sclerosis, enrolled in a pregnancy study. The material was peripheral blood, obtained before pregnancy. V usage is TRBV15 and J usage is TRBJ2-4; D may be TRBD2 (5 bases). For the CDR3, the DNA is TGTGCCACCAGCAGGGGAGCGGCAGTTGGGAACATTCAGTACTTC. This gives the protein CATSRGAAVGNIQYF.